This T cell receptor beta chain was sequenced in a study of cytomegalovirus exposure and HLA in healthy donors. Trimming removed 9 bases at V and 5 bases at J, with 19 bases between. CDR3 length: 14 residues. Per the germline V gene, CDR1 is SGHNT and CDR2 is YYREEE (reference sequence). Vbeta (60) and Jbeta (13) primers were used in the PCR. The assay was immunoSEQ multiplex PCR, and TCRdb's table has in-frame clones only and misses some. The repertoire includes 150,000 to 200,000 clones, roughly 82% of them detected once, and about 1.6% sits in the top ten. This sequence was found in a girl aged 10 to 17 in good health and CMV-seropositive. J is TRBJ2-3 and V is TRBV5-4; a possible D gene is TRBD2 (7 bases). What was sequenced was PBMCs. CDR3 residues: CATYLRGGGDTQYF. For the CDR3, the DNA is TGTGCCACCTACCTGAGGGGAGGGGGAGATACGCAGTATTTT.